Each of the 23 T cell receptor beta chains below was sequenced from the same sample in a study of blood T cell repertoires in COVID-19. Libraries were prepared by immunoSEQ multiplex PCR; TCRdb keeps only in-frame clonotypes and omits some of them. The table records some 39,000 clones, more than 80% of them present only once. Sequencing input: peripheral blood. All receptors derive from a man aged 60 to 69 with acute or convalescent COVID-19.

The V gene is TRBV6-5, the J gene TRBJ2-1; D is uncertain. CDR3 size: 13 residues. Germline V gives CDR1 MNHEY, CDR2 SVGAGI. Trimming took off 8 bases at V and 0 bases at J, with 8 bases between the two ends. Here the CDR3 reads CASLGNSYNEQFF. CDR3 in DNA: TGTGCCAGCCTGGGCAACTCCTACAATGAGCAGTTCTTC.

In this sample, this clone turned up a few times. This chain links TRBV7-6 with TRBJ2-7, with 7 positions matching TRBD2. The ends lost 5 bases at V and 2 bases at J; junction bases unmatched: 12. The CDR3 runs to 16 residues. Germline V lookup: CDR1 SGHVS, CDR2 FNYEAQ. The CDR3 is CASSLSGSSGTYEQYF. CDR3 nucleotide sequence: TGTGCCAGCAGCCTCTCGGGGTCTAGCGGTACCTACGAGCAGTACTTC.

The CDR3 DNA reads as TGTGCCAGCAGTTATGGAGGAGTGGGACAGGGGGACGGCTACACCTTC. Protein: CASSYGGVGQGDGYTF. The J gene is TRBJ1-2, the V gene TRBV6-5, with 11 bases lining up with TRBD1. CDR1 MNHEY and CDR2 SVGAGI come from the germline V gene. The CDR3 totals 16 residues. V shed 3 bases, J shed 8 bases, and the junction held 11 bases outside the gene matches.

V is TRBV19 and J is TRBJ2-7; 8 bases are shared with TRBD2. With V trimmed by 8 bases and J by 2 bases, 8 bases remained unmatched. Per the germline V gene, CDR1 is LNHDA and CDR2 is SQIVND (reference sequence). The CDR3 is made up of 14 amino acids. The CDR3 DNA follows: TGTGCCAGTCGGCTGGCGGGGGGCCCCTACGAGCAGTACTTC. Protein sequence: CASRLAGGPYEQYF.

The chain employs TRBV27 and TRBJ1-5; D not certain. CDR1 MNHEY and CDR2 SMNVEV come from the germline V gene (reference sequence). The CDR3 has 13 residues. Trimming took 6 bases from V and 7 from J, leaving 13 bases between them. CDR3 nucleotides: TGTGCCAGCAGAGGAGGGTTTGACCAGCCCCAGCATTTT. Translation: CASRGGFDQPQHF.

This clone was found a few times. The chain has TRBV6-5 and TRBJ2-7; D perhaps matches TRBD2 (5 bases). This CDR3 is built from 15 residues. V dropped 5 bases and J dropped 0 bases, with 14 bases sitting between them. Germline values: CDR1 MNHEY, CDR2 SVGAGI. The CDR3 spells CASSISVEGSYEQYF. CDR3 sequence (DNA): TGTGCCAGCAGTATCAGTGTAGAGGGCTCCTACGAGCAGTACTTC.

V usage is TRBV20-1 and J usage is TRBJ1-6; no clear D gene. This CDR3 has 11 amino acids. Per germline, CDR1 DFQATT and CDR2 SNEGSKA (reference sequence). The germline V and J ends were trimmed by 7 bases and 12 bases, with 13 bases remaining between them. CDR3 in amino acids: CSVAFRGPLHF. In DNA, the CDR3 is TGCAGTGTTGCGTTCCGAGGACCCCTCCACTTT.

This rearrangement joins TRBV30 to TRBJ1-1, with D unclear. CDR3 size: 14 residues. CDR1 is GTSNPN and CDR2 is SVGIG in the germline V gene (reference sequence). Trimming left V 4 bases short and J 1 base short, with 13 bases between. Here the CDR3 DNA reads TGTGCCTGGATGGGTGGGCGAGCGAACACTGAAGCTTTCTTT. Translating it yields CAWMGGRANTEAFF.

The V gene is TRBV12-3 or TRBV12-4, the J gene TRBJ1-2, with D hard to call. Between the trimmed V and J ends, which lost 6 bases and 7 bases, there was a span of 15 bases. The CDR3 has 13 residues. The CDR3 region has the DNA TGTGCCAGCAGGCTCCGGGGAGGAGGTGGCTACACCTTC. As protein: CASRLRGGGGYTF.

The chain employs TRBV27 and TRBJ2-4, with TRBD1 as a possible D gene (5 bases). The germline gives CDR1 MNHEY, CDR2 SMNVEV (reference sequence). This CDR3 has 17 amino acids. V lost 4 bases and J 0 bases, leaving 16 bases between the germline ends. The CDR3 protein is CASSSPGPARAKNIQYF. DNA for the CDR3: TGTGCCAGCAGTTCCCCAGGGCCAGCGAGAGCCAAAAACATTCAGTACTTC.

This clone was detected a few times. This chain joins TRBV7-2 and TRBJ1-2; TRBD1 agrees at 8 bases. V was pared by 2 bases and J by 5 bases, with 1 base of the junction left unmatched. Germline CDR1 SGHTA, CDR2 FQGNSA. The CDR3 length is 13 residues. The DNA of the CDR3 is TGTGCCAGCAGCTTACAGGGGGCGTATGGCTACACCTTC. The encoded protein is CASSLQGAYGYTF.

The chain carries TRBV5-1 and TRBJ1-4; D is possibly TRBD1 (6 bases). Germline CDR1 and CDR2: SGHRS and YFSETQ. Trimming removed 4 bases at V and 1 base at J, with 14 bases between. The CDR3 consists of 16 residues. The CDR3 sequence: CASSENTGQTNEKLFF. CDR3 nucleotide sequence: TGCGCCAGCAGCGAGAATACGGGACAAACTAATGAAAAACTGTTTTTT.

This clone showed up just once. The chain employs TRBV6-6 and TRBJ1-1; 7 bases map to TRBD1. The CDR3 is 15 residues long. Unmatched junction bases numbered 7, after V lost 6 bases and J lost 0 bases. CDR1 and CDR2 from the germline V gene are MNHNY and SVGAGI (reference sequence). The chain's CDR3 is CASSLQGQLNTEAFF. CDR3 sequence (DNA): TGTGCCAGCAGCCTTCAGGGACAGCTGAACACTGAAGCTTTCTTT.

V gene TRBV9 combines with J gene TRBJ1-6; maybe TRBD1 (5 bases). CDR3 length equals 17 residues. Looked up from germline, CDR1 is SGDLS and CDR2 is YYNGEE. Trimming shortened V by 0 bases and J by 7 bases, and 17 bases separated the two germline ends. Here the CDR3 reads CASSVGYVGEGNSPLHF. CDR3 DNA: TGTGCCAGCAGCGTAGGATACGTGGGGGAGGGGAATTCACCCCTCCACTTT.

This clone has only a few counts. The J gene is TRBJ2-7, the V gene TRBV2; 7 nucleotides align to TRBD1. CDR3 size: 13 residues. The germline gives CDR1 SNHLY, CDR2 FYNNEI. Losses at the gene ends were 7 bases for V and 0 bases for J; bases not matched to a gene: 3. CDR3 sequence reads: CASTRQGSYEQYF. As DNA, the CDR3 is TGTGCCAGCACGAGACAGGGCTCCTACGAGCAGTACTTC. The whole variable domain, remainder taken from reference TRBV2 and TRBJ2-7, is EPEVTQTPSHQVTQMGQEVILRCVPISNHLYFYWYRQILGQKVEFLVSFYNNEISEKSEIFDDQFSVERPDGSNFTLKIRSTKLEDSAMYFCASTRQGSYEQYFGPGTRLTVT.

The J gene is TRBJ1-1, the V gene TRBV28; weak D call: TRBD1 (6 bases). CDR3 length: 12 amino acids. V was cut by 7 bases and J by 7 bases, with 13 bases left in between. Germline values: CDR1 MDHEN, CDR2 SYDVKM. The CDR3 DNA reads as TGTGCCAGCAAATTAGGGGGAGTTGAAGCTTTCTTT. Its translation is CASKLGGVEAFF.

The rearrangement joins TRBV14 to TRBJ1-4; D is possibly TRBD1 (6 bases). V was shortened by 4 bases and J by 5 bases, with 8 bases between the two germline ends. From germline, CDR1 is SGHDN and CDR2 FVKESK. The CDR3 runs to 13 residues. Written as DNA, the CDR3 is TGTGCCAGCAGCCTCGGACAGAATGAAAAACTGTTTTTT. This encodes CASSLGQNEKLFF.

This clone has a handful of counts. The rearrangement links TRBV10-3 to TRBJ2-5; D not resolved. V gave up 4 bases and J gave up 5 bases, with 8 bases separating them. This CDR3 has 12 amino acids. Germline values: CDR1 ENHRY, CDR2 SYGVKD. The CDR3 bases are TGTGCCATCAGTGTAAATCGGGAGACCCAGTACTTC. Its protein is CAISVNRETQYF.

This chain joins TRBV5-1 and TRBJ2-3; possible D gene TRBD1, 5 bases. This CDR3 has 13 amino acids. Germline loops: CDR1 SGHRS, CDR2 YFSETQ. Trimming left V 9 bases short and J 4 bases short, with 15 bases between. DNA of the CDR3: TGCGCCACCCGGTCGCAGGGTCCAGATACGCAGTATTTT. Amino acids: CATRSQGPDTQYF.

CDR3 protein: CASSARGPAEAFF. DNA of the CDR3: TGTGCCAGCAGTGCCAGAGGCCCCGCTGAAGCTTTCTTT. The chain employs TRBV2 and TRBJ1-1, with D uncertain. The CDR3 spans 13 residues. V was shortened by 4 bases and J by 6 bases, with 12 bases between the two germline ends. Per germline, CDR1 SNHLY and CDR2 FYNNEI.

V gene TRBV18 combines with J gene TRBJ2-1, with D perhaps matching TRBD1 (5 bases). The CDR3 has 16 amino acids. The germline V gene encodes CDR1 KGHSH and CDR2 LQKENI. Trimming stripped 1 base from V and 3 bases from J, with 13 bases between. CDR3 sequence reads: CASSPLPPDSYNEQFF. The CDR3 DNA follows: TGTGCCAGCTCACCACTCCCTCCAGACAGCTACAATGAGCAGTTCTTC.

The CDR3, as DNA: TGTGCCTGGGGCGGACTAGCTGATACGCAGTATTTT. Its protein product is CAWGGLADTQYF. V usage is TRBV30 and J usage is TRBJ2-3; 8 bases match TRBD2. V lost 5 bases, J lost 6 bases, and 4 bases stayed unmatched. Germline V CDR1 and CDR2: GTSNPN, SVGIG (reference sequence). This CDR3 is built from 12 residues.

This clone has a single count. The chain employs TRBV19 and TRBJ1-1; TRBD1 is a possible D gene (5 bases). V shed 5 bases and J shed 0 bases, with 7 bases lying between them. This CDR3 is 13 amino acids long. CDR1 and CDR2 (germline): LNHDA, SQIVND (reference sequence). The CDR3 is CASSQTVNTEAFF. The CDR3 DNA follows: TGTGCCAGTAGTCAGACAGTGAACACTGAAGCTTTCTTT. The complete variable domain, with remaining parts taken from reference TRBV19 and TRBJ1-1, reads DGGITQSPKYLFRKEGQNVTLSCEQNLNHDAMYWYRQDPGQGLRLIYYSQIVNDFQKGDIAEGYSVSREKKESFPLTVTSAQKNPTAFYLCASSQTVNTEAFFGQGTRLTVV.